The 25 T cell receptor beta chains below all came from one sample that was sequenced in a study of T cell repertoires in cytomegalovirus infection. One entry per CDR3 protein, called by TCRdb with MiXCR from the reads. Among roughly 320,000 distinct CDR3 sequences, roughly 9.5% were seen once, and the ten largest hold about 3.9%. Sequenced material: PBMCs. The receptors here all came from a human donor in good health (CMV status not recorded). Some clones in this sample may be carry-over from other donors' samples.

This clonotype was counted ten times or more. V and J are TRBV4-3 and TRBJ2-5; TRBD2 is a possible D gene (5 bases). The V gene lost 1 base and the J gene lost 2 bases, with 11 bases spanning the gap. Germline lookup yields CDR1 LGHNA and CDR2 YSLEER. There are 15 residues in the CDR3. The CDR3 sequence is CASSQGSDYQETQYF. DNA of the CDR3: TGCGCCAGCAGCCAAGGATCCGACTATCAAGAGACCCAGTACTTC.

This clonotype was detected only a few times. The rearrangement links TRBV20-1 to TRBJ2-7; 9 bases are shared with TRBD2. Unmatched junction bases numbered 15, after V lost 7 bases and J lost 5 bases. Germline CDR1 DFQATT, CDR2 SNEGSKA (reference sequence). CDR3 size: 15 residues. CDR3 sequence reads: CSGKVAGARGNEQYF. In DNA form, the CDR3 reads TGCAGTGGTAAAGTAGCGGGAGCCAGGGGGAACGAGCAGTACTTC.

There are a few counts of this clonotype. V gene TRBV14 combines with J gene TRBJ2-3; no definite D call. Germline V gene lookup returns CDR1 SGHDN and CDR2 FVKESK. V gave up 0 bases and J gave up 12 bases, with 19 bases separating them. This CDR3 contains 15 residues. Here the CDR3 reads CASSQDPAGWAPQYF. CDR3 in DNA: TGTGCCAGCAGCCAAGATCCGGCCGGGTGGGCACCCCAGTATTTT.

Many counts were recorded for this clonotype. Here the CDR3 DNA reads TGTGCCAGCAGCCCCCGCCCGGCTAACACTGAAGCTTTCTTT. It is translated as CASSPRPANTEAFF. This chain links TRBV7-3 with TRBJ1-1; D not certain. The CDR3 is made up of 14 amino acids. Between the trimmed V and J ends, which lost 5 bases and 2 bases, there was a span of 12 bases. CDR1 and CDR2 from the germline V gene are SGHTA and FQGTGA.

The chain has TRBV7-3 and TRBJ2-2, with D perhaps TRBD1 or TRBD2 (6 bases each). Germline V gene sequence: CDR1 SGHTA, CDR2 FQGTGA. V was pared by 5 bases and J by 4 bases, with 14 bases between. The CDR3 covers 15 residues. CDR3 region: CASSREGGGTGELFF. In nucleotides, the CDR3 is TGTGCCAGCAGCCGCGAAGGAGGGGGCACCGGGGAGCTGTTTTTT.

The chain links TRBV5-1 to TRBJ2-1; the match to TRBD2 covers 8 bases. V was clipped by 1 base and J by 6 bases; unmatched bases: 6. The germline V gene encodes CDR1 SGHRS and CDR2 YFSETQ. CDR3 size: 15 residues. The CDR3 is CASSLPGGVLNEQFF. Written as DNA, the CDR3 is TGCGCCAGCAGCTTGCCGGGGGGGGTCCTCAATGAGCAGTTCTTC.

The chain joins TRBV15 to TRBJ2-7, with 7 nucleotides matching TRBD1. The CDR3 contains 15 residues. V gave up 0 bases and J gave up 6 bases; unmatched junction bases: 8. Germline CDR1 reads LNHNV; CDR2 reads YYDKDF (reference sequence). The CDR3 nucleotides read TGTGCCACCAGCAGAGAGTCAGGGGGAAACTTCGAGCAGTACTTC. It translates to CATSRESGGNFEQYF. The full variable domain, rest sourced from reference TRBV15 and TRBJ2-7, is DAMVIQNPRYQVTQFGKPVTLSCSQTLNHNVMYWYQQKSSQAPKLLFHYYDKDFNNEADTPDNFQSRRPNTSFCFLDIRSPGLGDTAMYLCATSRESGGNFEQYFGPGTRLTVT.

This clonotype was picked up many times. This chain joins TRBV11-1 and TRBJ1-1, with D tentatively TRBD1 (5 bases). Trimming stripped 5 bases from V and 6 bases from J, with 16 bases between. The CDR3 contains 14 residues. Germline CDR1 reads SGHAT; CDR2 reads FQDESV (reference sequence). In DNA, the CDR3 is TGTGCCAGCAGCAACTGGGGGGAGTTCCCTGAAGCTTTCTTT. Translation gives CASSNWGEFPEAFF.

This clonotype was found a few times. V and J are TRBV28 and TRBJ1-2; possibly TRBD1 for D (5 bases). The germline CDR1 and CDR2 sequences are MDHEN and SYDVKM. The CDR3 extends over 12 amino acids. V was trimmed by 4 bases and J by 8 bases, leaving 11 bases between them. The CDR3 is CASSSARGGYTF. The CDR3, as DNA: TGTGCCAGCAGTTCCGCAAGGGGCGGCTACACCTTC.

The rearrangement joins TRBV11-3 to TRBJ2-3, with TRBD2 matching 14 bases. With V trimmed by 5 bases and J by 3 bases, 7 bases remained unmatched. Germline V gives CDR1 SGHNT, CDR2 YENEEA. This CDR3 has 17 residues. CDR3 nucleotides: TGTGCCAGCAGCCCGGGGACTAGCGGGAGCCAGACAGATACGCAGTATTTT. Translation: CASSPGTSGSQTDTQYF.

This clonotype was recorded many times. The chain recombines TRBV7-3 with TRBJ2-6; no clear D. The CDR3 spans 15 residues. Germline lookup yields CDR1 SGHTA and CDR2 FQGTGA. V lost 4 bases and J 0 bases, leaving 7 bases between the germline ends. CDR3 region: CASSSQSSGANVLTF. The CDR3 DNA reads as TGTGCCAGCAGCTCTCAGTCCTCTGGGGCCAACGTCCTGACTTTC.

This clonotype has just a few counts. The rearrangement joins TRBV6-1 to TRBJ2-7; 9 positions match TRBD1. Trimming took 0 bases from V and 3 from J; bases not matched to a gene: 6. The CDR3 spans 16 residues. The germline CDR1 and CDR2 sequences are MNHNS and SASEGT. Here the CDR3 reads CASSEAGPGQGYEQYF. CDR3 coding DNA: TGTGCCAGCAGTGAAGCGGGGCCGGGACAGGGCTACGAGCAGTACTTC.

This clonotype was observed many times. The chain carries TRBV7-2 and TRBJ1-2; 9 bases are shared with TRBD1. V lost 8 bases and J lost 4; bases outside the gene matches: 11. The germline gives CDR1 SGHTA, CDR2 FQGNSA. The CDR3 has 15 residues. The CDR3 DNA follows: TGTGCCAGCGTGCCGAGGACAGGGGATGGCTATGGCTACACCTTC. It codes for CASVPRTGDGYGYTF.

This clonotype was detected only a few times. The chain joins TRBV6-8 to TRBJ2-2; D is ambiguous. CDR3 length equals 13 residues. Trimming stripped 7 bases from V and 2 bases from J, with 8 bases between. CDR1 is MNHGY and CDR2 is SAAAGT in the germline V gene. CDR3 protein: CASNTRNTGELFF. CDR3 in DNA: TGTGCCAGCAACACACGAAACACCGGGGAGCTGTTTTTT.

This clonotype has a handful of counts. DNA for the CDR3: TGCAGTGCTAGGGGGTGGGCTGAAGCTTTCTTT. It encodes CSARGWAEAFF. V gene TRBV20-1 combines with J gene TRBJ1-1; D is ambiguous. Germline CDR1 and CDR2: DFQATT and SNEGSKA (reference sequence). The V gene lost 3 bases and the J gene lost 6 bases, with 8 bases spanning the gap. The CDR3 consists of 11 residues.

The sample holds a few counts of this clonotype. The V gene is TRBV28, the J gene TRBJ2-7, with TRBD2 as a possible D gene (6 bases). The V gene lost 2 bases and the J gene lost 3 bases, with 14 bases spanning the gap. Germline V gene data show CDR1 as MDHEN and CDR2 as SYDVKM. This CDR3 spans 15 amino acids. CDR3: CASSLTVPGVYEQYF. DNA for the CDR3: TGTGCCAGCAGTTTAACGGTCCCGGGAGTCTACGAGCAGTACTTC.

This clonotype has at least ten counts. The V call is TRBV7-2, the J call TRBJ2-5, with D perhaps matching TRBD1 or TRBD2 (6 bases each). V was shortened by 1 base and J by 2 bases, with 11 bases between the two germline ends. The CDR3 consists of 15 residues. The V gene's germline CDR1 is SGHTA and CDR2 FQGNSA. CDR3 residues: CASSLVRGAQETQYF. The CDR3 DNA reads TGTGCCAGCAGCTTAGTGAGGGGGGCACAAGAGACCCAGTACTTC.

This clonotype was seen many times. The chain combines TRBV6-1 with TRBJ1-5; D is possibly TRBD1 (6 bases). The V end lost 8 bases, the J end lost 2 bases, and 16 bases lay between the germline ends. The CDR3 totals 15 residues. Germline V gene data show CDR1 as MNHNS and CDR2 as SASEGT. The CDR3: CASLYQGNGNQPQHF. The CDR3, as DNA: TGTGCCAGCTTATACCAGGGGAACGGCAATCAGCCCCAGCATTTT.

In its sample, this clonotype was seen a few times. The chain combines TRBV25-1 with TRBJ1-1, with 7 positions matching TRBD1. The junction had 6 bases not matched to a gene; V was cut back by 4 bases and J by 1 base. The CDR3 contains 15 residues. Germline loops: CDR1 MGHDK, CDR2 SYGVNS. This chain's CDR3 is CASSVRGLGNTEAFF. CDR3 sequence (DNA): TGTGCCAGCAGTGTGAGGGGGCTGGGGAACACTGAAGCTTTCTTT.

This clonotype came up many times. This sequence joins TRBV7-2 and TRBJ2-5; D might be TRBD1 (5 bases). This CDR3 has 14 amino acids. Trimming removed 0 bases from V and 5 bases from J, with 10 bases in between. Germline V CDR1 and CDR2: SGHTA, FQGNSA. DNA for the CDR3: TGTGCCAGCAGCTTAGCAGGGGCCATGGAGACCCAGTACTTC. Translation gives CASSLAGAMETQYF.

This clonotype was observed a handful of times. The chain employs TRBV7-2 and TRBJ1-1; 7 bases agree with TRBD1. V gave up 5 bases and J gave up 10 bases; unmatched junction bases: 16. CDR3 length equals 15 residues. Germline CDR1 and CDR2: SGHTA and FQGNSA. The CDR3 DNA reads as TGTGCCAGCAGCGTAAACAGGGGCGGAAGGGACGGAGCTTTCTTT. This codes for CASSVNRGGRDGAFF.

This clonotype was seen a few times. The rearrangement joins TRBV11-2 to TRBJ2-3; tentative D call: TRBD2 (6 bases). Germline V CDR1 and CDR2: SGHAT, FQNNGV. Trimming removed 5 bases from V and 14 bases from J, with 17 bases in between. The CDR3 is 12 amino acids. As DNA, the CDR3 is TGTGCCAGCAGCATAACAGGAGCGGGTGGGTATTTT. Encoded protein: CASSITGAGGYF.

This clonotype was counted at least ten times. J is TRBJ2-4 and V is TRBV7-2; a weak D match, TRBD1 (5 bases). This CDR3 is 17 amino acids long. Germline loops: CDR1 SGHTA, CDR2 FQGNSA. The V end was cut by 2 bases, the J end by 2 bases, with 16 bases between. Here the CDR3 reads CASSLTSGVGPKNIQYF. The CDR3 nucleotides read TGTGCCAGCAGCTTAACCTCCGGCGTGGGGCCCAAAAACATTCAGTACTTC.

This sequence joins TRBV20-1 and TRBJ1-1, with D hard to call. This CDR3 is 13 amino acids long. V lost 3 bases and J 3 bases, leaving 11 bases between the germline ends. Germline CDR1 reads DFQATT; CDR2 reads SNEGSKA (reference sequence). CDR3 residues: CSASRPRDTEAFF. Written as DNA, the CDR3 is TGCAGTGCTAGTCGGCCGCGCGACACTGAAGCTTTCTTT.

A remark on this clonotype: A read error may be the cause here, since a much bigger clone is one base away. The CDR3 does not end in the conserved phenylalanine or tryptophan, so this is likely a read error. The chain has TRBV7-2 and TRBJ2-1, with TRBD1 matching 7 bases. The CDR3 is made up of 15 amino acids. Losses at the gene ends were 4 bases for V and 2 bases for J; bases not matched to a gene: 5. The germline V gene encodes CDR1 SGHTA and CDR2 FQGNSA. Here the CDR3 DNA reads TGTGCCAGCAGCTCAGACAGGGCCACCTACAATGAGCAGTTCATC. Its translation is CASSSDRATYNEQFI.